Each of the 17 T cell receptor beta chains below was sequenced from the same sample in a study of T cell changes during pregnancy in multiple sclerosis. The table came from immunoSEQ multiplex PCR; TCRdb's copy has only in-frame clones and leaves some out. The sample holds about 15,000 clones, 95% to 96% seen once. The starting material was peripheral blood, obtained in the third trimester of pregnancy. Source of these receptors: a female donor with multiple sclerosis, enrolled in a pregnancy study.

This chain uses TRBV5-1 with TRBJ2-7; 8 bases match TRBD2. Germline V gene lookup returns CDR1 SGHRS and CDR2 YFSETQ. The CDR3 is 15 residues long. The V segment lost 4 bases and the J segment 3 bases; nucleotides outside the gene matches: 9. The CDR3 is CASSAGGRADYEQYF. The CDR3 DNA follows: TGCGCCAGCAGCGCGGGAGGCAGGGCCGACTACGAGCAGTACTTC.

The V call is TRBV6-1, the J call TRBJ2-3; 7 bases match TRBD2. The ends lost 2 bases at V and 0 bases at J; junction bases unmatched: 2. Germline V gene data show CDR1 as MNHNS and CDR2 as SASEGT. This CDR3 has 15 residues. Written as DNA, the CDR3 is TGTGCCAGCAGTGAAAGCGGGGCTAGCACAGATACGCAGTATTTT. Amino acids: CASSESGASTDTQYF.

The chain uses TRBV19 and TRBJ2-7; 9 bases are shared with TRBD2. The CDR3 consists of 15 residues. Germline V gene lookup returns CDR1 LNHDA and CDR2 SQIVND (reference sequence). V shed 3 bases, J shed 2 bases, and the junction held 5 bases outside the gene matches. In nucleotides, the CDR3 is TGTGCCAGTAGTATCCGGACTAGCGCACCCTACGAGCAGTACTTC. As protein: CASSIRTSAPYEQYF.

The chain couples TRBV15 to TRBJ2-3; D perhaps matches TRBD1 (6 bases). Germline CDR1 and CDR2: LNHNV and YYDKDF (reference sequence). Trimming removed 5 bases from V and 1 base from J, with 10 bases in between. The CDR3 runs to 14 residues. The CDR3 DNA is TGTGCCACCAGCGATGACAGGCGCACAGATACGCAGTATTTT. Its translation: CATSDDRRTDTQYF. Full variable domain (remainder filled in from reference TRBV15 and TRBJ2-3): DAMVIQNPRYQVTQFGKPVTLSCSQTLNHNVMYWYQQKSSQAPKLLFHYYDKDFNNEADTPDNFQSRRPNTSFCFLDIRSPGLGDTAMYLCATSDDRRTDTQYFGPGTRLTVL.

The rearrangement links TRBV15 to TRBJ1-5; maybe TRBD1 (5 bases). The CDR3 consists of 14 residues. Trimming took 0 bases from V and 4 from J, leaving 7 bases between them. From germline, CDR1 is LNHNV and CDR2 YYDKDF (reference sequence). CDR3 nucleotide sequence: TGTGCCACCAGCAGAGATAGGGGAAATCAGCCCCAGCATTTT. Protein sequence: CATSRDRGNQPQHF. Together with reference TRBV15 and TRBJ1-5, the CDR3 gives the full variable domain: DAMVIQNPRYQVTQFGKPVTLSCSQTLNHNVMYWYQQKSSQAPKLLFHYYDKDFNNEADTPDNFQSRRPNTSFCFLDIRSPGLGDTAMYLCATSRDRGNQPQHFGDGTRLSIL.

The rearrangement joins TRBV7-2 to TRBJ1-2; the match to TRBD1 covers 12 bases. The germline gives CDR1 SGHTA, CDR2 FQGNSA. This CDR3 contains 17 residues. V shed 5 bases and J 3 bases; nucleotides not matched to a gene: 10. As DNA, the CDR3 is TGTGCCAGCAGCGATGACCCCGGGACAGGGGGCTACTATGGCTACACCTTC. It translates to CASSDDPGTGGYYGYTF.

The V gene is TRBV27, the J gene TRBJ1-2; 8 nucleotides align to TRBD1. V trimming: 5 bases; J trimming: 3 bases; junction bases outside the gene matches: 8. CDR1 and CDR2 (germline): MNHEY, SMNVEV (reference sequence). The CDR3 runs 15 residues. The CDR3, as DNA: TGTGCCAGCAGTGCTTCAGGGGGCGGTGACTATGGCTACACCTTC. As protein: CASSASGGGDYGYTF.

This chain uses TRBV6-5 with TRBJ1-5; 8 bases line up with TRBD1. The ends lost 5 bases at V and 5 bases at J; junction bases unmatched: 8. Per germline, CDR1 MNHEY and CDR2 SVGAGI. This CDR3 spans 15 amino acids. The CDR3 coding sequence is TGTGCCAGCAGTATAGGACAGGGAGGGGATCAGCCCCAGCATTTT. It yields the protein CASSIGQGGDQPQHF.

V gene TRBV7-9 combines with J gene TRBJ1-1, with 10 positions matching TRBD1. Trimming took 5 bases from V and 5 from J; bases not matched to a gene: 8. This CDR3 region has 15 residues. Germline CDR1 and CDR2: SEHNR and FQNEAQ (reference sequence). The CDR3 DNA reads as TGTGCCAGCAGCCCTGGGACAGGGGAGAGAACTGAAGCTTTCTTT. The encoded protein is CASSPGTGERTEAFF.

The chain is built from TRBV2 and TRBJ2-2; TRBD1 aligns across 9 bases. CDR1 SNHLY and CDR2 FYNNEI come from the germline V gene. V trimming: 4 bases; J trimming: 0 bases; junction bases outside the gene matches: 12. The CDR3 has 19 residues. DNA for the CDR3: TGTGCCAGCAGTGTAACCGGGACAGGGCCTACATCGAACACCGGGGAGCTGTTTTTT. The encoded protein is CASSVTGTGPTSNTGELFF.

The genes are TRBV27 and TRBJ2-3; a weak D match, TRBD2 (5 bases). This CDR3 spans 14 amino acids. Deletions cut 7 bases from V and 0 bases from J, with 11 bases between. Germline loops: CDR1 MNHEY, CDR2 SMNVEV (reference sequence). The CDR3 is CASKGVVSTDTQYF. In DNA form, the CDR3 reads TGTGCCAGCAAGGGAGTAGTCAGCACAGATACGCAGTATTTT.

The chain employs TRBV7-2 and TRBJ1-5; TRBD1 matches 10 bases. The V gene's germline CDR1 is SGHTA and CDR2 FQGNSA. The CDR3 extends over 18 amino acids. J was trimmed by 2 bases and V by 4 bases; bases with no gene match: 11. CDR3 protein: CASSSTRPGTGGNQPQHF. The CDR3 nucleotides are TGTGCCAGCAGCTCCACCCGTCCCGGGACAGGGGGCAATCAGCCCCAGCATTTT.

This rearrangement joins TRBV27 to TRBJ1-1, with D possibly being TRBD1 (6 bases). Trimming took 6 bases from V and 0 from J, leaving 11 bases between them. Germline CDR1 and CDR2: MNHEY and SMNVEV (reference sequence). CDR3 length equals 14 residues. The CDR3 nucleotides read TGTGCCAGCAGATTCAGGGGACTGAACACTGAAGCTTTCTTT. Translated: CASRFRGLNTEAFF.

The V gene is TRBV27, the J gene TRBJ1-1; TRBD1 is a possible D gene (5 bases). Trimming took off 5 bases at V and 3 bases at J, with 10 bases between the two ends. The CDR3 runs to 13 residues. The germline gives CDR1 MNHEY, CDR2 SMNVEV (reference sequence). As DNA, the CDR3 is TGTGCCAGCAGTACCCGACAGTACACTGAAGCTTTCTTT. Amino acid sequence: CASSTRQYTEAFF.

The chain uses TRBV28 and TRBJ1-2; 7 bases align to TRBD1. This CDR3 has 15 residues. Looked up from germline, CDR1 is MDHEN and CDR2 is SYDVKM. V lost 5 bases to trimming and J lost 1 base; unmatched junction nucleotides: 7. The CDR3 coding sequence is TGTGCCAGCAGTCACAGGGGCGGGGATAACTATGGCTACACCTTC. It is translated as CASSHRGGDNYGYTF.

The V call is TRBV4-1, the J call TRBJ1-1, with 8 nucleotides matching TRBD1. Per germline, CDR1 MGHRA and CDR2 YSYEKL. This CDR3 comprises 17 residues. V lost 6 bases, J lost 0 bases, and 12 bases stayed unmatched. As DNA, the CDR3 is TGCGCCAGCAGACACGGGACAGGCACCGCATTGAACACTGAAGCTTTCTTT. This encodes CASRHGTGTALNTEAFF.

The gene calls are TRBV7-6 and TRBJ2-1; tentative D call: TRBD2 (6 bases). Germline CDR1 is SGHVS and CDR2 is FNYEAQ. The CDR3 consists of 15 residues. Trimming pared 4 bases from V and 1 base from J, leaving 11 bases between. The CDR3 is CASSSTSRSYNEQFF. The CDR3 DNA reads as TGTGCCAGCAGCTCGACTAGTAGGTCCTACAATGAGCAGTTCTTC.